The 22 T cell receptor beta chains below were found in one sample sequenced in a study of cytomegalovirus exposure and HLA in healthy donors. PCR used 60 Vbeta primers and 13 Jbeta primers. The protocol was immunoSEQ multiplex PCR, while the TCRdb copy is restricted to in-frame clones and leaves out a portion. The sample yields roughly 160,000 clones, about 80% seen once. Sample: PBMCs. These receptor sequences come from a man in his fifties in good health and CMV-seropositive.

Here the CDR3 reads CASSRAANTEAFF. The CDR3 DNA follows: TGTGCCAGCTCCAGGGCGGCGAACACTGAAGCTTTCTTT. J is TRBJ1-1 and V is TRBV5-4; the D gene is possibly TRBD1 (5 bases). CDR1 is SGHNT, CDR2 YYREEE, per germline (reference sequence). The V gene lost 7 bases and the J gene lost 1 base, with 11 bases spanning the gap. The CDR3 runs 13 residues.

The chain joins TRBV11-2 to TRBJ2-3; maybe TRBD2 (6 bases). This CDR3 comprises 16 residues. Per germline, CDR1 SGHAT and CDR2 FQNNGV. V dropped 5 bases and J dropped 14 bases, with 29 bases sitting between them. The CDR3 DNA follows: TGTGCCAGCAGCCTTTACGGGGGTTCGGGTAGCGGCCGTGTGTATTTT. Translating gives CASSLYGGSGSGRVYF.

The V call is TRBV19, the J call TRBJ1-6, with TRBD1 identical over 10 bases. V lost 5 bases and J lost 6; bases outside the gene matches: 7. The CDR3 runs 16 residues. In germline, CDR1 is LNHDA, CDR2 SQIVND (reference sequence). CDR3 region: CASSPTGGAGNSPLHF. DNA for the CDR3: TGTGCCAGTAGTCCGACAGGGGGCGCGGGTAATTCACCCCTCCACTTT.

This clone came up a few times. V usage is TRBV14 and J usage is TRBJ1-3; D is perhaps TRBD1 (6 bases). Germline-derived CDR1 and CDR2 are SGHDN and FVKESK. This CDR3 comprises 14 residues. The V and J ends lost 4 bases and 2 bases respectively, with 9 bases between them. The DNA for the CDR3 is TGTGCCAGCAGCCCTCGGACAGCTGGAAACACCATATATTTT. It codes for CASSPRTAGNTIYF.

The chain employs TRBV9 and TRBJ2-3; 10 nucleotides line up with TRBD2. The J segment lost 6 bases and the V segment lost 0 bases, leaving 4 bases of the junction unmatched. The CDR3 totals 15 residues. Per germline, CDR1 SGDLS and CDR2 YYNGEE. CDR3: CASSVESGGADTQYF. CDR3 bases: TGTGCCAGCAGCGTAGAAAGCGGGGGGGCGGATACGCAGTATTTT.

This rearrangement joins TRBV15 to TRBJ2-6, with D possibly matching TRBD1 (5 bases). V lost 5 bases and J 4 bases, leaving 9 bases between the germline ends. The CDR3 spans 14 residues. CDR1 is LNHNV, CDR2 YYDKDF, per germline (reference sequence). In DNA, the CDR3 is TGTGCCACCAGCCAGGGATCCGGGGCCAACGTCCTGACTTTC. Translating it yields CATSQGSGANVLTF.

This chain uses TRBV5-1 with TRBJ2-3, with TRBD1 identical over 8 bases. CDR1 is SGHRS and CDR2 is YFSETQ in the germline V gene. Unmatched junction bases numbered 7, after V lost 7 bases and J lost 3 bases. This CDR3 contains 14 residues. The CDR3 bases are TGCGCCAGCCAGGAACAGGGGGATACAGATACGCAGTATTTT. This translates into CASQEQGDTDTQYF.

The rearrangement uses TRBV5-4 and TRBJ2-7; the match to TRBD2 covers 7 bases. This CDR3 is 13 amino acids long. V gave up 8 bases and J gave up 4 bases; unmatched junction bases: 9. Looked up from germline, CDR1 is SGHNT and CDR2 is YYREEE (reference sequence). CDR3 sequence (DNA): TGTGCCAGTAAGGGAGGGAATGGGTACGAGCAGTACTTC. Encoded protein: CASKGGNGYEQYF.

This chain uses TRBV28 with TRBJ1-1; 8 nucleotides match TRBD1. With V trimmed by 3 bases and J by 5 bases, 8 bases remained unmatched. The CDR3 runs 15 residues. Germline lookup yields CDR1 MDHEN and CDR2 SYDVKM. CDR3: CASSLRWTGLTEAFF. CDR3 nucleotides: TGTGCCAGCAGTTTGCGTTGGACAGGGCTGACTGAAGCTTTCTTT.

The chain has TRBV5-6 and TRBJ1-2, with 9 bases matching TRBD1. Germline V lookup: CDR1 SGHDT, CDR2 YYEEEE. Losses at the gene ends were 3 bases for V and 1 base for J; bases not matched to a gene: 13. This CDR3 comprises 18 residues. CDR3 residues: CASSWGTGGAGSNYGYTF. The DNA for the CDR3 is TGTGCCAGCAGCTGGGGAACAGGGGGCGCCGGGAGTAACTATGGCTACACCTTC.

The table lists this clone with a few counts. DNA for the CDR3: TGTGCCAGCAGCAGACTCTTCTCTTTGGGACAGGGGGATCGAAGGGCCGGGGAGCTGTTTTTT. The encoded protein is CASSRLFSLGQGDRRAGELFF. The chain links TRBV21-1 to TRBJ2-2; the table's D gene call, TRBD1, was not cross checked with the DNA. TRBV21-1 is a documented pseudogene. The CDR3 length is 21 residues.

The chain carries TRBV28 and TRBJ1-1; D unresolved. From germline, CDR1 is MDHEN and CDR2 SYDVKM. This CDR3 comprises 14 residues. The V end lost 2 bases, the J end lost 0 bases, and 7 bases lay between the germline ends. The CDR3, as DNA: TGTGCCAGCAGTTTAACACAGATGAACACTGAAGCTTTCTTT. Protein sequence: CASSLTQMNTEAFF.

The J gene is TRBJ2-1, the V gene TRBV25-1; 7 bases are shared with TRBD1. CDR3 length equals 15 residues. V shed 4 bases, J shed 6 bases, and the junction held 9 bases outside the gene matches. Germline values: CDR1 MGHDK, CDR2 SYGVNS. CDR3 DNA sequence: TGTGCCAGCAGTGCCCGGACAGGACCGGTCAATGAGCAGTTCTTC. Translation gives CASSARTGPVNEQFF.

This chain uses TRBV13 with TRBJ2-5, with a tentative D call TRBD1 (6 bases). Germline V gives CDR1 PRHDT, CDR2 FYEKMQ (reference sequence). The CDR3 totals 14 residues. Trimming stripped 0 bases from V and 3 bases from J, with 8 bases between. CDR3 loop: CASSLGGAEETQYF. The CDR3, as DNA: TGTGCCAGCAGCTTAGGGGGGGCCGAAGAGACCCAGTACTTC.

This chain uses TRBV7-7 with TRBJ2-6; tentatively, D is TRBD1 (6 bases). The CDR3 is made up of 15 amino acids. V was trimmed by 5 bases and J by 4 bases, leaving 12 bases between them. Germline V gene data show CDR1 as SSHAT and CDR2 as FNYEAQ (reference sequence). CDR3 loop: CASSPQGSGANVLTF. The CDR3 DNA sequence: TGTGCCAGCAGCCCACAGGGATCAGGGGCCAACGTCCTGACTTTC.

This clone was seen a single time. The CDR3 region is CASSPPWDSTDTQYF. In DNA form, the CDR3 reads TGTGCCAGCTCACCACCTTGGGACTCCACAGATACGCAGTATTTT. This chain joins TRBV18 and TRBJ2-3; perhaps TRBD2 as D (6 bases). The CDR3 totals 15 residues. V lost 0 bases, J lost 2 bases, and 9 bases lay in between. The germline CDR1 and CDR2 sequences are KGHSH and LQKENI. Combining the CDR3 with reference TRBV18 and TRBJ2-3 gives the whole variable domain NAGVMQNPRHLVRRRGQEARLRCSPMKGHSHVYWYRQLPEEGLKFMVYLQKENIIDESGMPKERFSAEFPKEGPSILRIQQVVRGDSAAYFCASSPPWDSTDTQYFGPGTRLTVL.

This clone was detected only a few times. V is TRBV27 and J is TRBJ1-1; 8 bases align to TRBD1. The CDR3 totals 14 residues. J gave up 6 bases and V 4 bases, and 7 bases lay outside the gene matches. Germline CDR1 and CDR2: MNHEY and SMNVEV (reference sequence). The CDR3 loop is CASSSMTGEAEAFF. Here the CDR3 DNA reads TGTGCCAGCAGTTCAATGACAGGGGAGGCTGAAGCTTTCTTT.

The chain uses TRBV11-2 and TRBJ2-3; D call uncertain. Germline V gene sequence: CDR1 SGHAT, CDR2 FQNNGV. Trimming shortened V by 2 bases and J by 0 bases, and 3 bases separated the two germline ends. The CDR3 is 13 amino acids. The CDR3, as DNA: TGTGCCAGCAGCTTATCTAGCACAGATACGCAGTATTTT. The encoded protein is CASSLSSTDTQYF.

This rearrangement joins TRBV7-3 to TRBJ1-2; 7 bases align to TRBD1. V shed 5 bases and J 7 bases; nucleotides not matched to a gene: 7. Germline CDR1 reads SGHTA; CDR2 reads FQGTGA. The CDR3 is made up of 13 amino acids. For the CDR3, the DNA is TGTGCCAGCAGCCCCACAGGGGTGGGTGGCTACACCTTC. Amino acids: CASSPTGVGGYTF.

V and J are TRBV13 and TRBJ1-4; the match to TRBD1 covers 7 bases. Germline V gene data show CDR1 as PRHDT and CDR2 as FYEKMQ (reference sequence). Losses at the gene ends were 4 bases for V and 7 bases for J; bases not matched to a gene: 6. There are 14 residues in the CDR3. CDR3 region: CASSSQGVGEKLFF. The CDR3, as DNA: TGTGCCAGCAGCTCCCAGGGGGTTGGTGAAAAACTGTTTTTT.

CDR3 nucleotide sequence: TGCGCAGCAGCCAAGACAGGGGGGGGACCGAACACTGAAGCTTTCTTT. Translating gives CAAAKTGGGPNTEAFF. The V and J genes are TRBV4-1 and TRBJ1-1; 9 nucleotides line up with TRBD1. CDR3 length: 16 amino acids. CDR1 is MGHRA and CDR2 is YSYEKL in the germline V gene.

The chain has TRBV5-1 and TRBJ1-1, with 9 bases fitting TRBD1. The CDR3 has 14 residues. The V gene's germline CDR1 is SGHRS and CDR2 YFSETQ. After removal of 5 bases from V and 8 bases from J, the junction contained 10 bases not matched to a gene. The DNA for the CDR3 is TGCGCCAGCAGTTTTGGACAGGGGATTCTCGAAGCTTTCTTT. Protein product: CASSFGQGILEAFF.